The next 20 T cell receptor beta chains were all read from a single sample in a study of shared clonotypes between healthy human individuals. Produced via immunoSEQ multiplex PCR; TCRdb's table is partial and in-frame only. The profile covers about 2.5 million clones, with about 90% appearing a single time and 0.3% to 0.4% taken by the ten largest. Input material: naive CD4+ T cells from PBMCs. Subset described: CD45RA+ positively selected. The receptor set was obtained from a man aged 18 to 29 in good health. Some clones in this sample may be carry-over from other donors' samples.

V usage is TRBV5-1 and J usage is TRBJ2-3; 10 nucleotides line up with TRBD2. The CDR3 runs to 16 residues. Trimming cost V 4 bases and J 0 bases; bases outside gene matches: 5. Germline V gene sequence: CDR1 SGHRS, CDR2 YFSETQ. The CDR3 reads CASSTGLAASTDTQYF. The DNA of the CDR3 is TGCGCCAGCAGCACCGGACTAGCGGCTAGCACAGATACGCAGTATTTT.

The chain has TRBV7-9 and TRBJ2-3; the D is unclear. Per the germline V gene, CDR1 is SEHNR and CDR2 is FQNEAQ (reference sequence). The CDR3 runs to 11 residues. V was trimmed by 5 bases and J by 11 bases, leaving 11 bases between them. The CDR3 loop is CASSGVVGQYF. The CDR3 DNA is TGTGCCAGCAGCGGGGTTGTCGGGCAGTATTTT.

The gene calls are TRBV15 and TRBJ2-6; D unresolved. Germline-derived CDR1 and CDR2 are LNHNV and YYDKDF (reference sequence). The CDR3 runs 17 residues. V lost 0 bases to trimming and J lost 0 bases, with 9 bases between them. The CDR3 loop is CATSRDPLSSGANVLTF. The CDR3 nucleotides are TGTGCCACCAGCAGAGATCCCTTGAGCTCTGGGGCCAACGTCCTGACTTTC. Filled out from reference TRBV15 and TRBJ2-6, the complete variable domain reads DAMVIQNPRYQVTQFGKPVTLSCSQTLNHNVMYWYQQKSSQAPKLLFHYYDKDFNNEADTPDNFQSRRPNTSFCFLDIRSPGLGDTAMYLCATSRDPLSSGANVLTFGAGSRLTVL.

This chain joins TRBV11-2 and TRBJ2-2; D gene uncertain. The CDR3 extends over 13 amino acids. Trimming took 1 base from V and 8 from J, leaving 8 bases between them. Germline CDR1 reads SGHAT; CDR2 reads FQNNGV. CDR3 coding DNA: TGTGCCAGCAGCTTAGGTACTCGTGGGGAGCTGTTTTTT. Translated, it gives CASSLGTRGELFF.

The chain has TRBV4-2 and TRBJ1-3; TRBD1 agrees at 10 bases. CDR3 length: 15 residues. Germline V CDR1 and CDR2: LGHNA, YNFKEQ. J was trimmed by 4 bases and V by 4 bases; bases with no gene match: 4. CDR3 nucleotide sequence: TGTGCCAGCAGCCGACAGGGGGCAGGAGGAAACACCATATATTTT. It specifies CASSRQGAGGNTIYF.

This sequence joins TRBV28 and TRBJ2-1; 14 bases are shared with TRBD2. The CDR3 loop spans 16 amino acids. Trimming removed 3 bases from V and 6 bases from J; junction bases left unmatched: 4. The germline gives CDR1 MDHEN, CDR2 SYDVKM. CDR3 in amino acids: CASSLFGTSGGNEQFF. DNA for the CDR3: TGTGCCAGCAGTTTGTTTGGGACTAGCGGGGGCAATGAGCAGTTCTTC.

The chain is built from TRBV7-3 and TRBJ2-1; a weak D match, TRBD2 (6 bases). V gave up 2 bases and J gave up 10 bases, with 6 bases separating them. Germline V gives CDR1 SGHTA, CDR2 FQGTGA. The CDR3 covers 11 residues. As DNA, the CDR3 is TGTGCCAGCAGCTTAGCGGGGGAGCAGTTCTTC. This sequence encodes CASSLAGEQFF. Drawing the rest from reference TRBV7-3 and TRBJ2-1, the complete variable domain is GAGVSQTPSNKVTEKGKYVELRCDPISGHTALYWYRQSLGQGPEFLIYFQGTGAADDSGLPNDRFFAVRPEGSVSTLKIQRTERGDSAVYLCASSLAGEQFFGPGTRLTVL.

This clone was counted between two and nine times. The rearrangement uses TRBV29-1 and TRBJ2-2, with D unresolved. Germline V gene data show CDR1 as SQVTM and CDR2 as ANQGSEA. The CDR3 sequence is 11 residues long. V was shortened by 2 bases and J by 6 bases, with 4 bases between the two germline ends. CDR3 protein: CSVEHAGELFF. The CDR3 region has the DNA TGCAGCGTTGAACACGCCGGGGAGCTGTTTTTT.

The CDR3 loop is CASSPRRGGSYEQYF. The CDR3 DNA reads as TGTGCCAGCAGCCCTCGTCGGGGCGGGAGTTACGAGCAGTACTTC. The genes are TRBV6-5 and TRBJ2-7, with 7 bases identical to TRBD2. The CDR3 covers 15 residues. V shed 6 bases and J 4 bases; nucleotides not matched to a gene: 12. Germline assignment: CDR1 MNHEY and CDR2 SVGAGI.

V gene TRBV28 combines with J gene TRBJ2-6, with a tentative D call TRBD2 (5 bases). The CDR3 is 13 residues long. Germline CDR1 is MDHEN and CDR2 is SYDVKM. The ends were cut back, 7 bases at V and 2 bases at J, with 6 bases in the middle. CDR3 DNA: TGTGCCAGCACCGGGGCTGGGGCCAACGTCCTGACTTTC. Amino acid sequence: CASTGAGANVLTF. The whole variable domain, remainder taken from reference TRBV28 and TRBJ2-6, is DVKVTQSSRYLVKRTGEKVFLECVQDMDHENMFWYRQDPGLGLRLIYFSYDVKMKEKGDIPEGYSVSREKKERFSLILESASTNQTSMYLCASTGAGANVLTFGAGSRLTVL.

The chain is built from TRBV30 and TRBJ1-3; D unclear. From germline, CDR1 is GTSNPN and CDR2 SVGIG (reference sequence). The CDR3 extends over 12 amino acids. Trimming removed 8 bases at V and 4 bases at J, with 12 bases between. The CDR3 protein is CARSLRGNTIYF. CDR3 nucleotides: TGTGCCCGCAGCCTCCGGGGAAACACCATATATTTT.

This clone came up a few times. The chain recombines TRBV29-1 with TRBJ1-1; a possible D gene is TRBD1 (5 bases). The V and J ends lost 4 bases and 7 bases respectively, with 13 bases between them. The CDR3 runs to 12 residues. In germline, CDR1 is SQVTM, CDR2 ANQGSEA. This CDR3 reads CSVGGVHIEAFF. The CDR3 region has the DNA TGCAGCGTTGGGGGGGTACATATTGAAGCTTTCTTT.

This clone was recorded once. V and J are TRBV18 and TRBJ1-2; 7 bases fit TRBD1. CDR3 length: 15 amino acids. The junction had 7 bases not matched to a gene; V was cut back by 4 bases and J by 2 bases. CDR1 and CDR2 (germline): KGHSH, LQKENI. The CDR3 DNA sequence: TGTGCCAGCTCACTACCGGGACAGCAAAACTATGGCTACACCTTC. It yields the protein CASSLPGQQNYGYTF.

The rearrangement uses TRBV5-1 and TRBJ2-5, with D possibly being TRBD1 or TRBD2 (6 bases each). Germline CDR1 reads SGHRS; CDR2 reads YFSETQ. CDR3 size: 16 residues. Trimming left V 1 base short and J 1 base short, with 14 bases between. The CDR3, as DNA: TGCGCCAGCAGCTTGTCGGACGGAGGGGGCCAAGAGACCCAGTACTTC. This codes for CASSLSDGGGQETQYF.

The sample holds a few counts of this clone. The chain carries TRBV5-1 and TRBJ1-1; weak D call: TRBD1 (6 bases). CDR3 length: 15 amino acids. The germline V gene has CDR1 SGHRS and CDR2 YFSETQ. Trimming cost V 0 bases and J 8 bases, with 17 bases left between them. CDR3 protein: CASSLAWGRGLEAFF. In DNA form, the CDR3 reads TGCGCCAGCAGCTTGGCCTGGGGGCGGGGACTCGAAGCTTTCTTT.

The rearrangement links TRBV7-3 to TRBJ2-1; the D is unclear. This CDR3 spans 13 amino acids. The germline V gene has CDR1 SGHTA and CDR2 FQGTGA. Trimming cost V 5 bases and J 5 bases, with 10 bases left between them. CDR3 coding DNA: TGTGCCAGCAGCCCGCGGATTCACAATGAGCAGTTCTTC. Encoded protein: CASSPRIHNEQFF.

This clone has only one observation. The rearrangement uses TRBV6-5 and TRBJ2-1, with D tentatively TRBD1 or TRBD2 (5 bases each). Between the trimmed V and J ends, which lost 1 base and 13 bases, there was a span of 14 bases. The CDR3 sequence is 13 residues long. Per the germline V gene, CDR1 is MNHEY and CDR2 is SVGAGI. CDR3 nucleotides: TGTGCCAGCAGTTACTTTGTTACGGGACCCCAGTTCTTC. Encoded protein: CASSYFVTGPQFF.

The chain has TRBV4-1 and TRBJ2-1; possibly TRBD1 for D (5 bases). Deletions cut 5 bases from V and 7 bases from J, with 9 bases between. This CDR3 is built from 12 residues. Germline assignment: CDR1 MGHRA and CDR2 YSYEKL. CDR3 protein: CASSRTTNEQFF. The CDR3 nucleotides are TGCGCCAGCAGCAGGACAACAAATGAGCAGTTCTTC.

This clone was picked up one time. The chain uses TRBV5-8 and TRBJ1-1, with 7 positions matching TRBD1. The CDR3 length is 15 residues. Trimming at V came to 2 bases and at J to 1 base, leaving 5 bases not matched to a gene. CDR1 and CDR2 from the germline V gene are SGHTS and YDEGEE. The CDR3 DNA follows: TGTGCCAGCAGCTTTCGACAGGGTGGGAACACTGAAGCTTTCTTT. This encodes CASSFRQGGNTEAFF.

CDR3 residues: CASSLGRASGTYNEQFF. The CDR3 coding sequence is TGCGCCAGCAGCTTGGGTCGCGCTAGCGGGACCTACAATGAGCAGTTCTTC. V is TRBV5-1 and J is TRBJ2-1, with 9 nucleotides matching TRBD2. Per germline, CDR1 SGHRS and CDR2 YFSETQ. This CDR3 is 17 amino acids long. J lost 2 bases, V lost 0 bases, and 6 bases had no gene match.